This paragraph reports one TCR beta chain. Its antigen remains undetermined. No much larger clonotype is one base removed from it; base qualities were not supplied. TCRbeta CDR3 regions were immunosequenced from genomic DNA with the immunoSEQ Assay. Before high-throughput sequencing, the genomic DNA was amplified using bias-controlled multiplex PCR. For the original study's pipeline: To quantify the absolute abundance of each unique TCRbeta CDR3 region, the sequences were collapsed and filtered. Clonality, defined as 1 minus Pielou's evenness, was calculated using only productive rearrangements. A previously published method was used to identify clones whose frequencies were significantly greater in on-treatment samples than in baseline samples. TCRdb carries this immuneACCESS record with in-frame sequences only. Its versions omit some clonotypes, under half of them owing to an unresolved V gene in the studies checked, with the rest unexplained. V, J and clone size were drawn from that table, and D and trimming were deduced from the DNA. Counted in this sample were about 12,000 clones; roughly 80% of them appeared once. The top ten clonotypes cover about half of the sample.

These data originate in a study of sequential checkpoint blockade in melanoma (dated by TCRdb to the late 2010s). Looking at the study overall: Using 1:1 randomization, the trial assigned patients either to first-line nivolumab followed by ipilimumab (arm A) or to ipilimumab followed by nivolumab (arm B). Maintenance nivolumab came after both trial sequences. Study-wide findings and limitations: Larger, independent patient cohorts are needed to validate the response-prediction model that combines TCR metrics and mutation burden.

The sample's treatment or condition label is to be understood as: randomized to nivolumab then ipilimumab (arm A) or the reverse (arm B). None of the trial patients had been given prior DNA-damaging chemotherapy. Live CD3+CD8+ cells negative for CD19 and CD56 were sorted from thawed PBMCs on a FACS Aria II flow cytometer. Samples were obtained from patients with melanoma enrolled in CheckMate 064, a randomized, open-label phase II trial of sequential checkpoint blockade. Peripheral blood mononuclear cells were collected by leukapheresis, purified using Ficoll-Paque, and frozen in human serum containing roughly 9.4% DMSO. Immediately after sorting, the purity of the sorted blood CD3+CD8+ cells was confirmed to be >98%, and DNA was then extracted. The germline V end is reduced by 5 bases and the J end by 1 base; junction bases left unmatched: 5. The CDR3 has 14 amino acids, counting the end cysteine and phenylalanine. Only the CDR3 portion is preserved as DNA: 42 bases, with reading frame beginning at the first base. For CDR1 and CDR2, the germline V gene lists SGHRS and YFSETQ.

The receptor chain draws on TRBV5-1 and TRBJ2-5, and 7 bases in between align with TRBD1. The clonotype comes from a human donor with melanoma. This specimen was CD8+ T cells sorted from blood (inferred from file names), taken from a patient given nivolumab and ipilimumab in sequence. The CDR3 sequence is CASRRRDSQETQYF. The sequenced DNA: TGCGCCAGCAGGCGAAGGGACAGCCAAGAGACCCAGTACTTC.